This T cell receptor (beta chain) appears in the sequencing data of a study of TIL therapy for anti-PD-1-resistant metastatic lung cancer. About the study: Tumors had a median PD-L1 proportion score of 4.5% to 7%. Tumors carried a median 1.5 non-synonymous mutations per megabase.

The CDR3 is made up of 14 amino acids. Trimming took 2 bases from V and 6 from J; bases not matched to a gene: 4. CDR1 and CDR2 from the germline V gene are SGHRS and YFSETQ. This clone was detected only a few times. The libraries were made with immunoSEQ v3. Some clones are missing from TCRdb's copy, which holds only in-frame ones; the method was immunoSEQ multiplex PCR. The profile shows more than 90,000 clones, roughly 65% of them singletons. Time point specified: pre-treatment sample, taken before nivolumab and TIL therapy. The tumor samples were excised metastases, mostly pleural nodules or supraclavicular lymph nodes.

This sequence was found in a person between 25 and 80 years old with non-small cell lung cancer. The V call is TRBV5-1, the J call TRBJ2-2, with 7 nucleotides matching TRBD2. Specimen: tumor tissue, collected at baseline. The CDR3 DNA reads as TGCGCCAGCAGCTTAAATGCGGGGGCCGGGGAGCTGTTTTTT. This gives the protein CASSLNAGAGELFF.